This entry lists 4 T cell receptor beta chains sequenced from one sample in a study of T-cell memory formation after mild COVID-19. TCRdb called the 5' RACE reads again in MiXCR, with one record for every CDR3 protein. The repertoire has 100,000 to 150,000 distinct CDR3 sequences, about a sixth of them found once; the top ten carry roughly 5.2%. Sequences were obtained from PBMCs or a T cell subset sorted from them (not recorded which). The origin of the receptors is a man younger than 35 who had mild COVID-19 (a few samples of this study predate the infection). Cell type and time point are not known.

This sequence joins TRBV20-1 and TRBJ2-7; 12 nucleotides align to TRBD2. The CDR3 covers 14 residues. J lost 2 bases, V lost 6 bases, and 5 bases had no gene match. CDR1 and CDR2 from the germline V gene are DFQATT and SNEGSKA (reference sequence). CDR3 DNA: TGCAGTGCCGTAACTAGCGGGGGGACCTACGAGCAGTACTTC. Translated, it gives CSAVTSGGTYEQYF.

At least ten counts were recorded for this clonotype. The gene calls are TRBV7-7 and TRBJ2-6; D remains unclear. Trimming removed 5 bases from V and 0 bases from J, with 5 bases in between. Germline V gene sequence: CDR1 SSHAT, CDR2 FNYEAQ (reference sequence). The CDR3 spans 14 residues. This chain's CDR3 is CASSPSSGANVLTF. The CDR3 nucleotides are TGTGCCAGCAGCCCGAGCTCTGGGGCCAACGTCCTGACTTTC.

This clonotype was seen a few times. The CDR3 reads CAISESVVGETQYF. The CDR3 DNA follows: TGTGCCATCAGTGAAAGTGTGGTCGGGGAGACCCAGTACTTC. This chain connects TRBV10-3 to TRBJ2-5; D remains unclear. This CDR3 is built from 14 residues. Trimming took off 3 bases at V and 5 bases at J, with 13 bases between the two ends. CDR1 ENHRY and CDR2 SYGVKD come from the germline V gene.

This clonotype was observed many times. The CDR3 loop is CASSPREGAFGGELFF. In DNA form, the CDR3 reads TGTGCCAGCAGCCCCCGAGAGGGGGCCTTCGGCGGGGAGCTGTTTTTT. The rearrangement joins TRBV12-3 or TRBV12-4 to TRBJ2-2, with TRBD1 identical over 7 bases. The CDR3 length is 16 residues. The V and J ends lost 6 bases and 7 bases, in that order; junction bases with no gene match: 14.